The next 21 T cell receptor beta chains were all read from a single sample in a study of Ad26.COV2.S vaccination and SARS-CoV-2 variants. Indicated treatment: about 20 received Ad26.COV2.S at low or high dose, single or two shots; about 5 received placebo; per-sample allocation not given. The samples date from day 63 after the first vaccine or placebo injection. TCRdb's table, derived via immunoSEQ multiplex PCR, lists solely in-frame clones and lacks some. The data show about 440,000 clones, around 90% seen once. The sequences come from peripheral blood, collected in a trial of Ad26.COV2.S vaccine versus placebo. The receptors shown here come from a person aged 18-60 years who received the Ad26.COV2.S COVID-19 vaccine or a placebo.

This sequence joins TRBV30 and TRBJ1-2; D is uncertain. The CDR3 totals 13 residues. Trimming cost V 0 bases and J 8 bases, with 13 bases left between them. Per the germline V gene, CDR1 is GTSNPN and CDR2 is SVGIG (reference sequence). The CDR3 nucleotides read TGTGCCTGGAGTGTCGGGTTTTCGGAGGGCTACACCTTC. Its translation: CAWSVGFSEGYTF.

This rearrangement joins TRBV6-2 or TRBV6-3 to TRBJ2-1; D uncertain. Germline-derived CDR1 and CDR2 are MNHEY and SVGEGT. The CDR3 sequence is 13 residues long. V lost 1 base to trimming and J lost 8 bases, with 9 bases between them. The CDR3 loop reads CASSYFRSDEQFF. DNA of the CDR3: TGTGCCAGCAGTTACTTTCGTAGTGATGAGCAGTTCTTC.

V usage is TRBV9 and J usage is TRBJ2-3; D call uncertain. The germline gives CDR1 SGDLS, CDR2 YYNGEE. This CDR3 has 14 residues. V was pared by 0 bases and J by 0 bases, with 5 bases between. The CDR3 DNA is TGTGCCAGCAGCGTAGACCGGAGCACAGATACGCAGTATTTT. Translated, it gives CASSVDRSTDTQYF.

The rearrangement uses TRBV7-2 and TRBJ1-1, with 7 bases fitting TRBD1. The CDR3 is 15 residues long. The germline V gene encodes CDR1 SGHTA and CDR2 FQGNSA. The V gene end was trimmed by 1 base and the J gene end by 5 bases; junction bases not matched to a gene: 7. CDR3 amino acids: CASSLVLGGGTEAFF. As DNA, the CDR3 is TGTGCCAGCAGCTTAGTTTTAGGGGGCGGAACTGAAGCTTTCTTT.

This clone showed up just once. The chain carries TRBV30 and TRBJ1-4; D unclear. Deletions cut 4 bases from V and 5 bases from J, with 8 bases between. Germline CDR1 and CDR2: GTSNPN and SVGIG (reference sequence). CDR3 length: 12 residues. CDR3 DNA: TGTGCCTGGAAGCCAGGCAATGAAAAACTGTTTTTT. This gives the protein CAWKPGNEKLFF.

This clone appeared once. The gene calls are TRBV4-2 and TRBJ1-4; a weak D match, TRBD1 (5 bases). The V end lost 1 base, the J end lost 4 bases, and 19 bases lay between the germline ends. Germline CDR1 and CDR2: LGHNA and YNFKEQ. The CDR3 totals 18 residues. CDR3 DNA: TGTGCCAGCAGCCAAGTTGGGGCGGTGGGGGGTGGTAATGAAAAACTGTTTTTT. Its translation: CASSQVGAVGGGNEKLFF.

This sequence joins TRBV4-3 and TRBJ2-5; a weak D match, TRBD2 (5 bases). Per the germline V gene, CDR1 is LGHNA and CDR2 is YSLEER. V gave up 4 bases and J gave up 2 bases, with 8 bases separating them. The CDR3 runs to 13 residues. The CDR3 nucleotides are TGCGCCAGCAGCCCCGGACTGCAAGAGACCCAGTACTTC. Encoded protein: CASSPGLQETQYF.

This clone has a handful of counts. This chain links TRBV20-1 with TRBJ1-1; D gene ambiguous. Per the germline V gene, CDR1 is DFQATT and CDR2 is SNEGSKA (reference sequence). The CDR3 totals 11 residues. The V end lost 1 base, the J end lost 3 bases, and 3 bases lay between the germline ends. CDR3 nucleotide sequence: TGCAGTGCTAGAGGGGACACTGAAGCTTTCTTT. Residues: CSARGDTEAFF.

V and J are TRBV7-2 and TRBJ2-3; weak D call: TRBD2 (7 bases). The CDR3 contains 15 residues. Between the trimmed V and J ends, which lost 6 bases and 2 bases, there was a span of 15 bases. Germline V lookup: CDR1 SGHTA, CDR2 FQGNSA. CDR3 amino acids: CASRLSGTNTDTQYF. The CDR3 bases are TGTGCCAGCAGACTAAGCGGGACAAACACAGATACGCAGTATTTT.

The chain links TRBV2 to TRBJ2-7, with 9 bases aligning to TRBD1. CDR1 is SNHLY, CDR2 FYNNEI, per germline. There are 16 residues in the CDR3. J gave up 5 bases and V 7 bases, and 15 bases lay outside the gene matches. The CDR3 coding sequence is TGTGCCAGCATTAGAAGGGACAGGGTGGGGCCCCACGAGCAGTACTTC. Residues: CASIRRDRVGPHEQYF. The full variable domain, its missing parts supplied by reference TRBV2 and TRBJ2-7, is EPEVTQTPSHQVTQMGQEVILRCVPISNHLYFYWYRQILGQKVEFLVSFYNNEISEKSEIFDDQFSVERPDGSNFTLKIRSTKLEDSAMYFCASIRRDRVGPHEQYFGPGTRLTVT.

V gene TRBV7-9 combines with J gene TRBJ2-5, with unresolved D. Between the trimmed V and J ends, which lost 1 base and 1 base, there was a span of 7 bases. CDR3 length: 14 amino acids. From germline, CDR1 is SEHNR and CDR2 FQNEAQ (reference sequence). CDR3 bases: TGTGCCAGCAGCTTAGGGTCAATCCAAGAGACCCAGTACTTC. Residues: CASSLGSIQETQYF.

V gene TRBV11-3 combines with J gene TRBJ2-1, with 12 bases matching TRBD2. Per germline, CDR1 SGHNT and CDR2 YENEEA. J lost 4 bases, V lost 8 bases, and 12 bases had no gene match. This CDR3 is built from 17 residues. CDR3 sequence reads: CASSLGTGLAGYNEQFF. CDR3 nucleotide sequence: TGTGCCAGCTCCCTAGGGACCGGACTAGCGGGGTACAATGAGCAGTTCTTC. Complete variable domain (other parts from reference TRBV11-3 and TRBJ2-1): EAGVVQSPRYKIIEKKQPVAFWCNPISGHNTLYWYLQNLGQGPELLIRYENEEAVDDSQLPKDRFSAERLKGVDSTLKIQPAELGDSAVYLCASSLGTGLAGYNEQFFGPGTRLTVL.

The gene calls are TRBV29-1 and TRBJ1-4, with D unclear. Germline CDR1 SQVTM, CDR2 ANQGSEA. The CDR3 runs 14 residues. V was cut by 6 bases and J by 8 bases, with 19 bases left in between. The CDR3 sequence: CSVGNGGFGEKLFF. CDR3 DNA: TGCAGCGTAGGAAACGGAGGGTTCGGGGAAAAACTGTTTTTT. Supplemented by reference TRBV29-1 and TRBJ1-4, the full variable domain reads SAVISQKPSRDICQRGTSLTIQCQVDSQVTMMFWYRQQPGQSLTLIATANQGSEATYESGFVIDKFPISRPNLTFSTLTVSNMSPEDSSIYLCSVGNGGFGEKLFFGSGTQLSVL.

The genes are TRBV7-2 and TRBJ1-1; D call uncertain. V was trimmed by 4 bases and J by 0 bases, leaving 9 bases between them. Germline V gives CDR1 SGHTA, CDR2 FQGNSA. This CDR3 contains 14 residues. The CDR3 sequence is CASSYRRLNTEAFF. CDR3 DNA: TGTGCCAGCAGCTATCGACGGCTGAACACTGAAGCTTTCTTT. Full variable domain (remainder filled in from reference TRBV7-2 and TRBJ1-1): GAGVSQSPSNKVTEKGKDVELRCDPISGHTALYWYRQSLGQGLEFLIYFQGNSAPDKSGLPSDRFSAERTGGSVSTLTIQRTQQEDSAVYLCASSYRRLNTEAFFGQGTRLTVV.

The chain employs TRBV28 and TRBJ2-2; D is unresolved. The CDR3 length is 14 residues. Germline V CDR1 and CDR2: MDHEN, SYDVKM. V was trimmed by 2 bases and J by 7 bases, leaving 11 bases between them. CDR3 region: CASSLILVGGELFF. In DNA, the CDR3 is TGTGCCAGCAGTTTAATATTGGTAGGCGGGGAGCTGTTTTTT.

The chain uses TRBV13 and TRBJ2-2; possibly TRBD2 for D (6 bases). The CDR3 runs to 16 residues. Germline CDR1 and CDR2: PRHDT and FYEKMQ (reference sequence). Trimming took 2 bases from V and 2 from J, leaving 12 bases between them. CDR3 sequence (DNA): TGTGCCAGCAGCTTAACGACCGGGACTAACACCGGGGAGCTGTTTTTT. It translates to CASSLTTGTNTGELFF.

This clone has only a few counts. The CDR3 DNA sequence: TGTGCCAGTAGTATATCCCTAGCTAACAATGAGCAGTTCTTC. It is translated as CASSISLANNEQFF. This sequence joins TRBV19 and TRBJ2-1; possibly TRBD2 for D (5 bases). Germline V lookup: CDR1 LNHDA, CDR2 SQIVND (reference sequence). V lost 2 bases to trimming and J lost 5 bases, with 10 bases between them. The CDR3 has 14 amino acids. The full variable domain, in which reference TRBV19 and TRBJ2-1 provide the parts outside the CDR3, is DGGITQSPKYLFRKEGQNVTLSCEQNLNHDAMYWYRQDPGQGLRLIYYSQIVNDFQKGDIAEGYSVSREKKESFPLTVTSAQKNPTAFYLCASSISLANNEQFFGPGTRLTVL.

The chain recombines TRBV24-1 with TRBJ1-2, with 9 bases identical to TRBD1. CDR1 is KGHDR and CDR2 is SFDVKD in the germline V gene. V lost 12 bases to trimming and J lost 7 bases; unmatched junction nucleotides: 5. This CDR3 is built from 11 residues. The CDR3 sequence is CAAGTGPGYTF. The CDR3 nucleotides are TGTGCCGCCGGGACAGGGCCTGGCTACACCTTC.

V usage is TRBV3-1 (or the pseudogene TRBV3-2) and J usage is TRBJ2-6, with 9 nucleotides matching TRBD2. The CDR3 sequence is 16 residues long. Germline CDR1 and CDR2: LGHDT and YNNKEL (reference sequence). The junction had 1 base not matched to a gene; V was cut back by 4 bases and J by 0 bases. The CDR3 nucleotides are TGTGCCAGCAGCCCACTAGCGGGCTCTGGGGCCAACGTCCTGACTTTC. Translation: CASSPLAGSGANVLTF.

In DNA form, the CDR3 reads TGTGCCAGTAGGAGGGACAGGGTATCAGGAGAGCAGTACTTC. As protein: CASRRDRVSGEQYF. The V gene is TRBV19, the J gene TRBJ2-7, with 9 positions matching TRBD1. CDR1 and CDR2 (germline): LNHDA, SQIVND (reference sequence). V gave up 6 bases and J gave up 7 bases; unmatched junction bases: 10. The CDR3 has 14 residues.

As for this clone: This CDR3 is also generated by other DNA sequences in the sample. Here the CDR3 DNA reads TGTGCCAGCAGTTTGCGGGGGGGCGGGGGGCAGCCCCAGCATTTT. Translation: CASSLRGGGGQPQHF. The V gene is TRBV28, the J gene TRBJ1-5; maybe TRBD1 (6 bases). Germline CDR1 is MDHEN and CDR2 is SYDVKM. The CDR3 is made up of 15 amino acids. The V end lost 3 bases, the J end lost 7 bases, and 16 bases lay between the germline ends.